This T cell receptor (beta chain) was captured in a study of cytomegalovirus exposure and HLA in healthy donors. In this sample, this clone turned up a few times. Its antigen is currently unknown. Study-level results: Presence/absence analyses treated sequencing depth as roughly uniform across donors.

The germline V and J ends were trimmed by 5 bases and 1 base, with 10 bases remaining between them. Germline CDR1 reads SGHNT; CDR2 reads YYREEE (reference sequence). The CDR3 consists of 14 residues. The PCR made use of 60 Vbeta and 13 Jbeta primers. Profiled with immunoSEQ multiplex PCR; TCRdb holds only in-frame clones, not every one. Here the sample spans roughly 120,000 clones, 70% to 85% being singletons. The receptor was derived from a woman aged 45-65 years in good health and CMV-seropositive. The chain recombines TRBV5-4 with TRBJ1-5, with D possibly TRBD1 on 6 matching bases. Sequencing was done on a sample of PBMCs. The CDR3 DNA reads as TGTGCCAGCAGACAACAGGGAAGCAATCAGCCCCAGCATTTT. Amino acid sequence: CASRQQGSNQPQHF.